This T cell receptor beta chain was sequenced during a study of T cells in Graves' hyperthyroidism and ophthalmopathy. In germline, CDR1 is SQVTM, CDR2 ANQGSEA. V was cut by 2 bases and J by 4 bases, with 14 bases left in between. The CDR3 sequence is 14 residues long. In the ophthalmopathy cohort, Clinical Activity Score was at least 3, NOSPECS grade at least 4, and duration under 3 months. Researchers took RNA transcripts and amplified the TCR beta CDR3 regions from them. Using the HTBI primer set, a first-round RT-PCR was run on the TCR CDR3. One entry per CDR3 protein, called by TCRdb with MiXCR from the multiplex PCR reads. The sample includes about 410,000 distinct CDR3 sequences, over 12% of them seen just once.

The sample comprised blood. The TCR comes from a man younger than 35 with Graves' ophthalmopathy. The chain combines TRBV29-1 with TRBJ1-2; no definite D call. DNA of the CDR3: TGCAGCGTTGAACCGGCGGAGGTTGGCTATGGCTACACCTTC. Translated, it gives CSVEPAEVGYGYTF.